The text below deals with one TCR beta chain. Antigen: not known. These data come from a study of post-analysis software for immune sequencing data. Study observations and caveats: About 5 TRBV segments occurring more often in patients than controls included TRBV5-6, TRBV5-1 and TRBV20-1.

Included in the TCR beta cDNA libraries were unique molecular identifiers. TCRdb reprocessed the PCR reads with MiXCR, giving one entry per CDR3 protein. This table holds over 700,000 distinct CDR3 sequences, about 32% found once. From germline, CDR1 is DFQATT and CDR2 SNEGSKA (reference sequence). The V end lost 4 bases, the J end lost 7 bases, and 17 bases lay between the germline ends. CDR3 size: 13 residues. The specimen was blood. The sequence derives from a girl aged 10-17 years with multiple sclerosis. The J gene is TRBJ2-7, the V gene TRBV20-1, with TRBD1 as a possible D gene (6 bases). CDR3 loop: CSATTGLDGEQYF. The CDR3 DNA sequence: TGCAGTGCTACAACAGGGCTCGATGGAGAGCAGTACTTC.